The rows below give T cell receptor beta chains drawn from one sample of a study of cytotoxic CD8 clonotypes in ibrutinib-treated CLL. Only in-frame clones appear in the TCRdb table, and some are missing; sequencing was by immunoSEQ multiplex PCR. The table shows 140,000 to 150,000 clones, with around 76% occurring only once. This specimen consisted of PBMCs, obtained after 24 months of ibrutinib treatment. These receptors all stem from a human donor with chronic lymphocytic leukemia. The CDR3 runs from the conserved cysteine through the conserved F or W. The order of the fields is V gene, D gene, clone size, J gene, CDR3 length, CDR3 DNA, CDR3 protein. D genes are given only for firm matches. Expanded clones get a size class; other rows say once, few or many, or leave the size out.

v_call: TRBV5-1; d_call: TRBD1; clone_size: few; j_call: TRBJ1-5; cdr3_length: 15; cdr3_nt: TGCGCCAGCAGCTTGGACGGGGACAGGGGGCAGCCCCAGCATTTT; cdr3_aa: CASSLDGDRGQPQHF
v_call: TRBV28; d_call: .; clone_size: .; j_call: TRBJ1-2; cdr3_length: 15; cdr3_nt: TGTGCCAGCAGTTTTGGGACGGTCACTAACTATGGCTACACCTTC; cdr3_aa: CASSFGTVTNYGYTF
v_call: TRBV15; d_call: TRBD2; clone_size: .; j_call: TRBJ2-7; cdr3_length: 17; cdr3_nt: TGTGCCACCAGCAGAACCATCCTAGCGGGGGACTCCTACGAGCAGTACTTC; cdr3_aa: CATSRTILAGDSYEQYF
v_call: TRBV5-6; d_call: TRBD2; clone_size: .; j_call: TRBJ2-1; cdr3_length: 11; cdr3_nt: TGTGCCAGCCAAAGCGGGAACGAGCAGTTCTTC; cdr3_aa: CASQSGNEQFF
v_call: TRBV6-5; d_call: .; clone_size: .; j_call: TRBJ2-2; cdr3_length: 15; cdr3_nt: TGTGCCAGCAGTTACGACCGCAACAGGCACCGGGAGCTGTTTTTT; cdr3_aa: CASSYDRNRHRELFF
v_call: TRBV7-3; d_call: TRBD1; clone_size: .; j_call: TRBJ2-4; cdr3_length: 13; cdr3_nt: TGTGCCAGCAGCCCAGACAGGGGAGGCATTCAGTACTTC; cdr3_aa: CASSPDRGGIQYF
v_call: TRBV5-1; d_call: .; clone_size: few; j_call: TRBJ1-5; cdr3_length: 14; cdr3_nt: TGCGCCAGCAGTCACGGGGGGCTCAATCAGCCCCAGCATTTT; cdr3_aa: CASSHGGLNQPQHF
v_call: TRBV7-2; d_call: .; clone_size: .; j_call: TRBJ2-1; cdr3_length: 16; cdr3_nt: TGTGCCAGCAGCTTAGTGGGGGGCCCCTCCTACAATGAGCAGTTCTTC; cdr3_aa: CASSLVGGPSYNEQFF
v_call: TRBV15; d_call: .; clone_size: .; j_call: TRBJ1-3; cdr3_length: 13; cdr3_nt: TGTGCCACCAGCAGAGATGGCGGAAACACCATATATTTT; cdr3_aa: CATSRDGGNTIYF
v_call: TRBV28; d_call: TRBD1; clone_size: many; j_call: TRBJ1-5; cdr3_length: 14; cdr3_nt: TGTGCCAGCAGTTTAGGACAGGGGGCATTACCCCAGCATTTT; cdr3_aa: CASSLGQGALPQHF
v_call: TRBV30; d_call: .; clone_size: .; j_call: TRBJ1-1; cdr3_length: 14; cdr3_nt: TGTGCCTGGAGTCCCGGGACCGAGAACACTGAAGCTTTCTTT; cdr3_aa: CAWSPGTENTEAFF
v_call: TRBV18; d_call: TRBD1; clone_size: .; j_call: TRBJ2-7; cdr3_length: 15; cdr3_nt: TGTGCCAGCTCACCAGGGACAGCTAGCTCCTACGAGCAGTACTTC; cdr3_aa: CASSPGTASSYEQYF
v_call: TRBV28; d_call: .; clone_size: .; j_call: TRBJ1-5; cdr3_length: 13; cdr3_nt: TGTGCCAGCAGTTTTTGGGACAATCAGCCCCAGCATTTT; cdr3_aa: CASSFWDNQPQHF
v_call: TRBV18; d_call: .; clone_size: .; j_call: TRBJ1-5; cdr3_length: 13; cdr3_nt: TGTGCCAGCTCATCCTGGTGGGCTCAGCCCCAGCATTTT; cdr3_aa: CASSSWWAQPQHF
v_call: TRBV21-1; d_call: .; clone_size: .; j_call: TRBJ2-7; cdr3_length: 15; cdr3_nt: TGTGCCAGCAGCAACAGGGACAGGGGCCCCTACGAGCAGTACTTC; cdr3_aa: CASSNRDRGPYEQYF
v_call: TRBV12-5; d_call: TRBD1; clone_size: few; j_call: TRBJ1-1; cdr3_length: 13; cdr3_nt: TGTGCTAGTGGTCGAAGACAGGGTACTGAAGCTTTCTTT; cdr3_aa: CASGRRQGTEAFF
v_call: TRBV29-1; d_call: .; clone_size: .; j_call: TRBJ2-3; cdr3_length: 13; cdr3_nt: TGCAGCGTTGGGTGGGGCCACACAGATACGCAGTATTTT; cdr3_aa: CSVGWGHTDTQYF
v_call: TRBV6-5; d_call: .; clone_size: .; j_call: TRBJ2-7; cdr3_length: 13; cdr3_nt: TGTGCCAGCAGTTACGGTCGAGAATACGAGCAGTACTTC; cdr3_aa: CASSYGREYEQYF
v_call: TRBV5-1; d_call: .; clone_size: few; j_call: TRBJ2-1; cdr3_length: 17; cdr3_nt: TGCGCCAGCAGCCCCGCAGCCCCTGGCGCGACCTACAATGAGCAGTTCTTC; cdr3_aa: CASSPAAPGATYNEQFF
v_call: TRBV11-2; d_call: .; clone_size: .; j_call: TRBJ1-1; cdr3_length: 11; cdr3_nt: TGTGCCAGCAGCTTAGGGACAGAAGCTTTCTTT; cdr3_aa: CASSLGTEAFF
v_call: TRBV28; d_call: .; clone_size: few; j_call: TRBJ2-2; cdr3_length: 15; cdr3_nt: TGTGCCAGCAGCTCCGGGGACGGAGACACCGGGGAGCTGTTTTTT; cdr3_aa: CASSSGDGDTGELFF
v_call: TRBV4-3; d_call: .; clone_size: .; j_call: TRBJ2-1; cdr3_length: 17; cdr3_nt: TGCGCCAGCAGCCACCCCTTAGGGGGAGGGAGATACAATGAGCAGTTCTTC; cdr3_aa: CASSHPLGGGRYNEQFF
v_call: TRBV6-4; d_call: TRBD2; clone_size: .; j_call: TRBJ2-5; cdr3_length: 17; cdr3_nt: TGTGCCAGCAGCGACACCCCCGGGACTAGTCCGGGCGAGACCCAGTACTTC; cdr3_aa: CASSDTPGTSPGETQYF
v_call: TRBV30; d_call: .; clone_size: few; j_call: TRBJ2-1; cdr3_length: 13; cdr3_nt: TGTGCCTGGAGTGACCAGGGGTACAATGAGCAGTTCTTC; cdr3_aa: CAWSDQGYNEQFF
v_call: TRBV4-2; d_call: .; clone_size: .; j_call: TRBJ1-2; cdr3_length: 13; cdr3_nt: TGTGCCAGCAGCCCCTGGGAGGGCTATGGCTACACCTTC; cdr3_aa: CASSPWEGYGYTF
v_call: TRBV4-3; d_call: TRBD1; clone_size: few; j_call: TRBJ2-7; cdr3_length: 15; cdr3_nt: TGCGCCAGCAGCCAAGGGGCGGCAGGGGGCTACGAGCAGTACTTC; cdr3_aa: CASSQGAAGGYEQYF
v_call: TRBV7-3; d_call: TRBD1; clone_size: .; j_call: TRBJ1-1; cdr3_length: 15; cdr3_nt: TGTGCCAGCAGCTTAGGGGGGACAGCGAACACTGAAGCTTTCTTT; cdr3_aa: CASSLGGTANTEAFF
v_call: TRBV4-2; d_call: TRBD1; clone_size: .; j_call: TRBJ1-1; cdr3_length: 14; cdr3_nt: TGTGCCAGCAGTTTGGTCCCAGGGGGCACTGAAGCTTTCTTT; cdr3_aa: CASSLVPGGTEAFF
v_call: TRBV12-5; d_call: TRBD1; clone_size: .; j_call: TRBJ2-3; cdr3_length: 14; cdr3_nt: TGTGCTAGTGCCTCGGGACAGGGAGGAGATACGCAGTATTTT; cdr3_aa: CASASGQGGDTQYF
v_call: TRBV5-1; d_call: .; clone_size: .; j_call: TRBJ1-5; cdr3_length: 12; cdr3_nt: TGCGCCAGCAGCCCGGGCAATCAGCCCCAGCATTTT; cdr3_aa: CASSPGNQPQHF
v_call: TRBV5-1; d_call: .; clone_size: .; j_call: TRBJ1-3; cdr3_length: 15; cdr3_nt: TGCGCCAGCAGCTTGGCCGCGGGGGCTGGAAACACCATATATTTT; cdr3_aa: CASSLAAGAGNTIYF
v_call: TRBV5-1; d_call: .; clone_size: .; j_call: TRBJ2-3; cdr3_length: 14; cdr3_nt: TGCGCCAGCAGCTTGGGCGGTAGCACAGATACGCAGTATTTT; cdr3_aa: CASSLGGSTDTQYF
v_call: TRBV5-6; d_call: TRBD1; clone_size: .; j_call: TRBJ2-7; cdr3_length: 13; cdr3_nt: TGTGCCAGCAGACAGGGGGGAAGGTACGAGCAGTACTTC; cdr3_aa: CASRQGGRYEQYF
v_call: TRBV7-7; d_call: TRBD1; clone_size: .; j_call: TRBJ2-2; cdr3_length: 15; cdr3_nt: TGTGCTAGCAGCCGGCAGGGGGCGGGCACCGGGGAGCTGTTTTTT; cdr3_aa: CASSRQGAGTGELFF
v_call: TRBV30; d_call: TRBD1; clone_size: once; j_call: TRBJ2-7; cdr3_length: 14; cdr3_nt: TGTGCCGGGGGCGGGCGGACAGGGTACTGCGAGCAGTACTTC; cdr3_aa: CAGGGRTGYCEQYF
v_call: TRBV5-8; d_call: .; clone_size: few; j_call: TRBJ1-3; cdr3_length: 15; cdr3_nt: TGTGCCAGCAGCTTGTTCGCCTTCGGAGGAAACACCATATATTTT; cdr3_aa: CASSLFAFGGNTIYF
v_call: TRBV4-2; d_call: .; clone_size: .; j_call: TRBJ2-7; cdr3_length: 13; cdr3_nt: TGTGCCAGCAGCCAAGATCAAGGGTACGAGCAGTACTTC; cdr3_aa: CASSQDQGYEQYF
v_call: TRBV23-1; d_call: TRBD1; clone_size: .; j_call: TRBJ1-1; cdr3_length: 13; cdr3_nt: TGCGCCAGCACCCCAGGGGGCGGCAGCAAAGCTTTCTTT; cdr3_aa: CASTPGGGSKAFF
v_call: TRBV7-2; d_call: .; clone_size: .; j_call: TRBJ1-6; cdr3_length: 15; cdr3_nt: TGTGCCAGCAGCTTAGGGGGCCTCGCGGGTTCACCCCTCCACTTT; cdr3_aa: CASSLGGLAGSPLHF
v_call: TRBV5-4; d_call: .; clone_size: .; j_call: TRBJ2-1; cdr3_length: 14; cdr3_nt: TGTGCCACGACTGGGCCCGCCGGCAACAATGAGCAGTTCTTC; cdr3_aa: CATTGPAGNNEQFF
v_call: TRBV28; d_call: .; clone_size: .; j_call: TRBJ2-2; cdr3_length: 16; cdr3_nt: TGTGCCAGCAGTTTATGGCTAGCTGCGAACACCGGGGAGCTGTTTTTT; cdr3_aa: CASSLWLAANTGELFF
v_call: TRBV15; d_call: .; clone_size: .; j_call: TRBJ1-1; cdr3_length: 16; cdr3_nt: TGTGCCACCAGCAGAGATCTCGGGGGTTTCGGCACTGAAGCTTTCTTT; cdr3_aa: CATSRDLGGFGTEAFF